This entry describes one T cell receptor (beta chain). Its specificity is unknown. The entry originates in a study of cytomegalovirus exposure and HLA in healthy donors. The CDR3 loop spans 15 amino acids. Trimming pared 4 bases from V and 10 bases from J, leaving 18 bases between. Germline CDR1 and CDR2: SGDLS and YYNGEE. PCR amplification relied on 60 Vbeta primers (plus 13 Jbeta primers). This table comes from immunoSEQ multiplex PCR, and its TCRdb copy is limited to in-frame clones, with some not included. The sample includes roughly 200,000 clones. General observations from the study: In an earlier analysis, about 87% or about 30%: the productive usage of most TCR beta V segments. Researchers had no immune exposure information except CMV serostatus available. Highly shared sequence variants in one cluster were likely a sequencing artifact. TCR beta sequences reportedly predicted most subjects' HLA-A and HLA-B alleles accurately.

Sequenced input: PBMCs. This chain connects TRBV9 to TRBJ1-6, with a weak D call TRBD1 (6 bases). The clonotype comes from a man aged 30-40 years in good health and CMV-seronegative. This CDR3 reads CASSTHTGTLSPLHF. DNA for the CDR3: TGTGCCAGCAGCACCCACACAGGGACCCTATCACCCCTCCACTTT.